The 10 T cell receptor beta chains given below trace back to one sample, sequenced in a study of radiation and T cells in renal cell carcinoma. Time point specified: blood 2 weeks post-SBRT. Treatment reported: 15 Gy SBRT to primary tumor, nephrectomy 4 weeks later. The protocol was immunoSEQ multiplex PCR, while the TCRdb copy is restricted to in-frame clones and leaves out a portion. The repertoire holds about 130,000 clones, more than 75% seen once, with more than 5% in the top ten. The sequencing here drew on blood, taken from a patient whose treatment included radiotherapy and nephrectomy. These receptors were collected from a woman in her 70s with renal cell carcinoma.

V usage is TRBV6-1 and J usage is TRBJ2-5; a weak D match, TRBD2 (6 bases). Between the trimmed V and J ends, which lost 4 bases and 1 base, there was a span of 10 bases. Germline V lookup: CDR1 MNHNS, CDR2 SASEGT. The length of the CDR3 is 14 residues. CDR3 in amino acids: CASSGLGRQETQYF. The CDR3 DNA is TGTGCCAGCAGTGGACTAGGACGCCAAGAGACCCAGTACTTC.

The chain combines TRBV19 with TRBJ2-1, with D possibly matching TRBD2 (7 bases). The CDR3 is 15 residues long. Germline V CDR1 and CDR2: LNHDA, SQIVND (reference sequence). V was clipped by 4 bases and J by 0 bases, with 10 bases between them. The CDR3 loop reads CASSRGGSSYNEQFF. The CDR3 region has the DNA TGTGCCAGTAGTAGGGGGGGCTCCTCCTACAATGAGCAGTTCTTC.

A remark on this clone: One junction end disagrees with the germline gene, perhaps due to a read error. The chain uses TRBV6-1 and TRBJ1-2, with a weak D call TRBD1 (5 bases). The CDR3 consists of 11 residues. Germline assignment: CDR1 MNHNS and CDR2 SASEGT. As DNA, the CDR3 is TGTGCCAGCAAGGGGCAGTTTTGGGTCCTCTTC. This sequence encodes CASKGQFWVLF.

V usage is TRBV5-4 and J usage is TRBJ2-1; tentative D call: TRBD1 (6 bases). V shed 4 bases and J shed 0 bases, with 11 bases lying between them. CDR1 and CDR2 from the germline V gene are SGHNT and YYREEE (reference sequence). The CDR3 is made up of 15 amino acids. The CDR3 is CASSHGTSSYNEQFF. In DNA, the CDR3 is TGTGCCAGCAGCCACGGGACAAGCTCCTACAATGAGCAGTTCTTC.

The V and J genes are TRBV6-6 and TRBJ2-7, with D possibly being TRBD1 (6 bases). Trimming cost V 2 bases and J 0 bases, with 8 bases left between them. The CDR3 runs 14 residues. Germline CDR1 is MNHNY and CDR2 is SVGAGI (reference sequence). As DNA, the CDR3 is TGTGCCAGCAGTTACAGGGGGAGCTCCTACGAGCAGTACTTC. It yields the protein CASSYRGSSYEQYF.

This rearrangement joins TRBV9 to TRBJ2-3; D perhaps matches TRBD1 (7 bases). The CDR3 has 15 residues. Looked up from germline, CDR1 is SGDLS and CDR2 is YYNGEE. V was shortened by 4 bases and J by 6 bases, with 18 bases between the two germline ends. Written as DNA, the CDR3 is TGTGCCAGCAGCACAGACGGCAGGGGGGTGGATACGCAGTATTTT. Its translation is CASSTDGRGVDTQYF.

This chain connects TRBV28 to TRBJ1-5, with 8 bases fitting TRBD1. J lost 4 bases, V lost 4 bases, and 9 bases had no gene match. This CDR3 spans 16 amino acids. Germline CDR1 and CDR2: MDHEN and SYDVKM. The CDR3 is CASSSSQGVGNQPQHF. The CDR3 coding sequence is TGTGCCAGCAGTTCGTCACAGGGGGTGGGGAATCAGCCCCAGCATTTT.

This clone was counted a single time. The rearrangement uses TRBV4-3 and TRBJ2-3; TRBD2 aligns across 12 bases. The CDR3 consists of 17 residues. V dropped 3 bases and J dropped 0; count of bases not matched to a gene: 4. CDR1 and CDR2 from the germline V gene are LGHNA and YSLEER. The CDR3 sequence is CASSQMGLAGSTDTQYF. For the CDR3, the DNA is TGCGCCAGCAGCCAGATGGGACTAGCGGGTAGCACAGATACGCAGTATTTT.

This clone was found once. The CDR3 here is CASSLKQGHEQYF. The CDR3 nucleotides are TGTGCCAGCAGCTTAAAACAGGGCCACGAGCAGTACTTC. The chain links TRBV7-2 to TRBJ2-7, with D possibly TRBD1 on 6 matching bases. Trimming took off 2 bases at V and 5 bases at J, with 10 bases between the two ends. The CDR3 consists of 13 residues. Germline V CDR1 and CDR2: SGHTA, FQGNSA.

The rearrangement uses TRBV9 and TRBJ2-1; D gene unclear. V was shortened by 0 bases and J by 5 bases, with 12 bases between the two germline ends. Germline CDR1 SGDLS, CDR2 YYNGEE. The CDR3 spans 15 residues. This CDR3 reads CASSVDLRPDNEQFF. CDR3 coding DNA: TGTGCCAGCAGCGTAGATCTGCGACCGGACAATGAGCAGTTCTTC.